The T cell receptor (beta chain) under discussion was sequenced for a study of cytomegalovirus exposure and HLA in healthy donors. Profiled with immunoSEQ multiplex PCR; TCRdb holds only in-frame clones, not every one. The sample shows about 310,000 clones, 88% of them seen only once. In germline, CDR1 is MNHEY, CDR2 SMNVEV (reference sequence). Trimming removed 8 bases at V and 4 bases at J, with 12 bases between. The CDR3 is made up of 12 amino acids. Points from the study as a whole: The investigators catalogued 164 TCR beta chains as cytomegalovirus-associated.

Of note for this clone: Its antigen is undetermined.

The chain recombines TRBV27 with TRBJ2-7; the D gene is possibly TRBD1 (6 bases). Sequencing was carried out using PBMCs. The receptor was derived from a man aged 25 to 45 in good health and CMV-seronegative. For the CDR3, the DNA is TGTGCCAGCGGACTGACAGGATACGAGCAGTACTTC. Protein sequence: CASGLTGYEQYF.